Below are 19 T cell receptor beta chains sequenced from a single sample in a study of breast tumors, draining lymph nodes, adjacent tissues. The lymph nodes were axillary draining lymph nodes from breast cancer patients. TCRdb re-derived calls from the multiplex PCR reads in MiXCR, one entry per CDR3 protein. The table records 130,000 or so distinct CDR3 sequences, around a third of them present only once. Sequenced material: axillary lymph node tissue. The receptors were gathered from a female donor with breast cancer. Some clones in this sample may be carry-over from other donors' samples.

This chain uses TRBV12-3 or TRBV12-4 with TRBJ2-5; D gene uncertain. The length of the CDR3 is 13 residues. Trimming pared 5 bases from V and 1 base from J, leaving 8 bases between. Written as DNA, the CDR3 is TGTGCCAGCAGTGTCACCGTCCAAGAGACCCAGTACTTC. Translation gives CASSVTVQETQYF.

This clonotype was detected only once. This chain uses TRBV20-1 with TRBJ2-7; D may correspond to TRBD1 or TRBD2 (5 bases each). CDR3 length: 13 residues. Germline lookup yields CDR1 DFQATT and CDR2 SNEGSKA (reference sequence). The chain's CDR3 is CSASGTGPHEQYV. For the CDR3, the DNA is TGCAGTGCGAGTGGGACCGGGCCCCACGAACAGTACGTC.

This clonotype appeared many times. The gene calls are TRBV7-9 and TRBJ2-2; TRBD1 is a possible D gene (5 bases). The germline V gene has CDR1 SEHNR and CDR2 FQNEAQ (reference sequence). This CDR3 spans 15 amino acids. Trimming removed 3 bases at V and 5 bases at J, with 13 bases between. The CDR3 coding sequence is TGTGCCAGCAGCTTTGGCCAGGGCTGGACCGGGGAGCTGTTTTTT. Translated, it gives CASSFGQGWTGELFF.

This clonotype was observed many times. J is TRBJ1-5 and V is TRBV19; perhaps TRBD1 as D (6 bases). CDR1 LNHDA and CDR2 SQIVND come from the germline V gene (reference sequence). This CDR3 region has 16 residues. Trimming cost V 5 bases and J 0 bases, with 14 bases left between them. CDR3 residues: CASSGIGGASNQPQHF. CDR3 sequence (DNA): TGTGCCAGTAGTGGCATTGGGGGGGCTAGCAATCAGCCCCAGCATTTT.

This clonotype came up many times. This sequence joins TRBV7-6 and TRBJ2-2, with a weak D call TRBD2 (5 bases). With 3 bases removed from V and 1 base from J, the gap between germline ends came to 6 bases. The CDR3 spans 14 residues. Per germline, CDR1 SGHVS and CDR2 FNYEAQ. CDR3 region: CASSFGLNTGELFF. The DNA of the CDR3 is TGTGCCAGCAGCTTTGGACTGAACACCGGGGAGCTGTTTTTT.

This clonotype was observed many times. The chain couples TRBV30 to TRBJ1-3; 12 positions match TRBD1. Unmatched junction bases numbered 2, after V lost 5 bases and J lost 3 bases. Germline loops: CDR1 GTSNPN, CDR2 SVGIG (reference sequence). The CDR3 is 14 amino acids. The CDR3 DNA follows: TGTGCCTGGGGGACAGGGGGCTTTGGAAACACCATATATTTT. Its protein product is CAWGTGGFGNTIYF. The full variable domain, in which reference TRBV30 and TRBJ1-3 provide the parts outside the CDR3, is SQTIHQWPATLVQPVGSPLSLECTVEGTSNPNLYWYRQAAGRGLQLLFYSVGIGQISSEVPQNLSASRPQDRQFILSSKKLLLSDSGFYLCAWGTGGFGNTIYFGEGSWLTVV.

The J gene is TRBJ2-1, the V gene TRBV7-6; D call uncertain. There are 11 residues in the CDR3. V was clipped by 5 bases and J by 7 bases, with 6 bases between them. Germline CDR1 and CDR2: SGHVS and FNYEAQ. CDR3 sequence: CASSIDNEQFF. The DNA for the CDR3 is TGTGCCAGCAGCATCGATAATGAGCAGTTCTTC.

This clonotype was found many times. The CDR3 reads CAWSPPDSPGYTF. The CDR3 coding sequence is TGTGCCTGGAGTCCCCCCGACTCTCCGGGCTACACCTTC. The chain uses TRBV30 and TRBJ1-2; D is unresolved. Trimming removed 2 bases at V and 8 bases at J, with 15 bases between. This CDR3 is built from 13 residues. Germline CDR1 reads GTSNPN; CDR2 reads SVGIG (reference sequence).

This clonotype was detected many times. The chain recombines TRBV11-2 with TRBJ1-2; 7 bases are a match to TRBD1. This CDR3 has 14 amino acids. With 0 bases clipped from V and 4 bases from J, the junction kept 2 bases outside the gene matches. Per the germline V gene, CDR1 is SGHAT and CDR2 is FQNNGV. As DNA, the CDR3 is TGTGCCAGCAGCTTAGATCAGGGGGTCTATGGCTACACCTTC. The encoded protein is CASSLDQGVYGYTF.

A word on this clonotype: A much larger clone is a single base away; this may be a read error. The conserved phenylalanine or tryptophan normally closing the CDR3 is absent here, so this likely arose from a read error. The V gene is TRBV24-1, the J gene TRBJ1-2; possible D gene TRBD1, 6 bases. This CDR3 is 18 amino acids long. The V end lost 6 bases, the J end lost 1 base, and 23 bases lay between the germline ends. Germline V gene lookup returns CDR1 KGHDR and CDR2 SFDVKD. The DNA of the CDR3 is TGTGCCACCAGTACTCCTGAGGGGGGGGATTCGGGTAACTATGGCTACACCCTC. Residues: CATSTPEGGDSGNYGYTL.

On this clonotype: The limits of the CDR3 on the DNA are not certain, so only TCRdb's listed CDR3 is given. The V and J genes are TRBV29-1 and TRBJ1-2. The germline V gene encodes CDR1 SQVTM and CDR2 ANQGSEA. Termini included, the CDR3 measures 14 amino acids. The CDR3 sequence is CGVDGTFGSYGCTF.

Regarding this clonotype: A junction end diverges from the germline sequence, so it may reflect a read error. This chain links TRBV5-1 with TRBJ2-1; 9 bases are a match to TRBD2. The CDR3 extends over 18 amino acids. Germline CDR1 SGHRS, CDR2 YFSETQ. Here the CDR3 DNA reads TGCGCCAGCGGCTTCGATACGGGACTAGCCGGCGCTAACAATGAGCAGTTCTTC. It is translated as CASGFDTGLAGANNEQFF. Supplemented by reference TRBV5-1 and TRBJ2-1, the full variable domain reads KAGVTQTPRYLIKTRGQQVTLSCSPISGHRSVSWYQQTPGQGLQFLFEYFSETQRNKGNFPGRFSGRQFSNSRSEMNVSTLELGDSALYLCASGFDTGLAGANNEQFFGPGTRLTVL.

Notes on this clonotype: This could be a read error, since a much larger clone is one nucleotide away. The J gene is TRBJ1-2, the V gene TRBV28; D not certain. Germline V gene data show CDR1 as MDHEN and CDR2 as SYDVKM. The CDR3 runs 14 residues. The CDR3 region is CASSLGPANYGYAF. In nucleotides, the CDR3 is TGTGCCAGCAGTTTAGGGCCCGCGAACTATGGCTACGCCTTC.

The table lists this clonotype with many counts. This sequence joins TRBV7-2 and TRBJ1-4; D is perhaps TRBD1 (5 bases). The CDR3 sequence is 15 residues long. Deletions cut 5 bases from V and 3 bases from J, with 13 bases between. Germline V lookup: CDR1 SGHTA, CDR2 FQGNSA. The CDR3 coding sequence is TGTGCCAGCAGCCCCCGGAGAGGGGCTAATGAAAAACTGTTTTTT. It codes for CASSPRRGANEKLFF. Based on the CDR3 plus reference TRBV7-2 and TRBJ1-4, the full variable domain is GAGVSQSPSNKVTEKGKDVELRCDPISGHTALYWYRQSLGQGLEFLIYFQGNSAPDKSGLPSDRFSAERTGGSVSTLTIQRTQQEDSAVYLCASSPRRGANEKLFFGSGTQLSVL.

This clonotype was picked up a small number of times. The V gene is TRBV7-9, the J gene TRBJ1-1, with 10 bases aligning to TRBD1. This CDR3 comprises 13 residues. CDR1 SEHNR and CDR2 FQNEAQ come from the germline V gene (reference sequence). Losses at the gene ends were 5 bases for V and 11 bases for J; bases not matched to a gene: 8. The CDR3, as DNA: TGTGCCAGCAGCCAGTCGACAGGGGGCCTTGCTTTCTTT. It encodes CASSQSTGGLAFF. The full variable domain, its missing parts supplied by reference TRBV7-9 and TRBJ1-1, is DTGVSQNPRHKITKRGQNVTFRCDPISEHNRLYWYRQTLGQGPEFLTYFQNEAQLEKSRLLSDRFSAERPKGSFSTLEIQRTEQGDSAMYLCASSQSTGGLAFFGQGTRLTVV.

In its sample, this clonotype was seen many times. This rearrangement joins TRBV30 to TRBJ1-2; no clear D gene. This CDR3 region has 12 residues. The V gene lost 2 bases and the J gene lost 6 bases, with 10 bases spanning the gap. CDR1 and CDR2 (germline): GTSNPN, SVGIG (reference sequence). The CDR3 DNA sequence: TGTGCCTGGAGTTTTTTGGCCCATGGCTACACCTTC. Its translation: CAWSFLAHGYTF.

A word on this clonotype: This may be a read error: a much more frequent sequence differs by one nucleotide. This chain connects TRBV6-1 to TRBJ1-2; D possibly corresponds to TRBD1 (5 bases). Germline V gives CDR1 MNHNS, CDR2 SASEGT. Trimming left V 5 bases short and J 4 bases short, with 20 bases between. The CDR3 totals 16 residues. The CDR3 sequence: CASSQGLTGYGYGYTF. DNA for the CDR3: TGTGCCAGCAGTCAGGGCCTGACGGGGTACGGCTATGGCTACACCTTC.

The gene calls are TRBV25-1 and TRBJ1-6, with 11 positions matching TRBD1. This CDR3 comprises 15 residues. CDR1 and CDR2 from the germline V gene are MGHDK and SYGVNS. Losses at the gene ends were 7 bases for V and 6 bases for J; bases not matched to a gene: 5. In DNA, the CDR3 is TGTGCCAGCACCGGGACAGGGGGTTTTAATTCACCCCTCCACTTT. Translated, it gives CASTGTGGFNSPLHF.

This clonotype showed up just a few times. The V gene is TRBV19, the J gene TRBJ2-5, with no clear D. The CDR3 is 13 residues long. Germline V CDR1 and CDR2: LNHDA, SQIVND (reference sequence). V was clipped by 8 bases and J by 3 bases, with 13 bases between them. DNA for the CDR3: TGTGCCAGTCGTGGAAAAGGGAAAGAGACCCAGTACTTC. It is translated as CASRGKGKETQYF.